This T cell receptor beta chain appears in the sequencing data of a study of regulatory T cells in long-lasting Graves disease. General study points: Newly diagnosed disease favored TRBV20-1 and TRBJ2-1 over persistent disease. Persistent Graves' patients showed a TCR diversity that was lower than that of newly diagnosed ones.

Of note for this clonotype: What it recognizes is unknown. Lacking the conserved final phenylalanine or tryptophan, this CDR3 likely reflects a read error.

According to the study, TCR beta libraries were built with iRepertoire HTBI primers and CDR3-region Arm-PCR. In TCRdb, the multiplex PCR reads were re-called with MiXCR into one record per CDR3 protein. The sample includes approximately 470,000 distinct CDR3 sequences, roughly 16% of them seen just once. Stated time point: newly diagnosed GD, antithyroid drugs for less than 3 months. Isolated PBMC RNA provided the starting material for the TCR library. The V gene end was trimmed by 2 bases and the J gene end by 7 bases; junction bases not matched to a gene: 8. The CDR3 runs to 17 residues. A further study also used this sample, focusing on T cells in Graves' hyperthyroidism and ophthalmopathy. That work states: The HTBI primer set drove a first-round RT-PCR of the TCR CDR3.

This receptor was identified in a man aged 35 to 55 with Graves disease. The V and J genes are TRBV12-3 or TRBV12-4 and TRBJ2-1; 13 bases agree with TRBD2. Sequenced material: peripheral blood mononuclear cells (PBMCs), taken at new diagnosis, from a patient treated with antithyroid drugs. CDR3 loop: CASSLSRTSGSLNEQFL. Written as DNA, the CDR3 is TGTGCCAGCAGTTTATCTCGGACTAGCGGGAGTTTGAATGAGCAGTTCCTC.